This T cell receptor beta chain was identified in a study of blood T cell repertoires in COVID-19. Those who participated ranged in age from roughly 18 to 90 years and resided in 20 to 30 US areas. Participant-reported clinical history was the basis for cohort assignment. Either two negative PCRs, clearance, or symptom resolution qualified Cohort 3 donors as recovered. Sequenced by immunoSEQ multiplex PCR; TCRdb stores in-frame clones only, minus some. The repertoire holds a few hundred thousand clones, under 85% seen once, with less than 6% in the top ten. From germline, CDR1 is SGHTA and CDR2 FQGNSA. The CDR3 has 14 amino acids. The germline V and J ends were trimmed by 6 bases and 3 bases, with 15 bases remaining between them.

The chain uses TRBV7-2 and TRBJ2-7; a weak D match, TRBD1 (5 bases). What was sequenced was PBMCs or T cells enriched from blood (not recorded which). The source of this sequence is a woman aged 50 to 60 who had recovered from COVID-19. This chain's CDR3 is CASRPIAGYYEQYF. In DNA form, the CDR3 reads TGTGCCAGCAGACCTATAGCAGGGTACTACGAGCAGTACTTC. Full variable domain (remainder filled in from reference TRBV7-2 and TRBJ2-7): GAGVSQSPSNKVTEKGKDVELRCDPISGHTALYWYRQSLGQGLEFLIYFQGNSAPDKSGLPSDRFSAERTGGSVSTLTIQRTQQEDSAVYLCASRPIAGYYEQYFGPGTRLTVT.